This T cell receptor beta chain was found in a study of glioma-infiltrating T cells. Study-level results: Only very few CDR3 sequences appeared in both tissue and blood. Tissue-blood divergence was below expectation in non-neoplastic patients, above in gliomas.

Using RNA template, CDR3s of TCR alpha and beta were amplified with iRepertoire arm-PCR. One-step reverse transcription and amplification started from about 100-400 ng of tissue mRNA or PBMC total RNA. One entry per CDR3 protein, called by TCRdb with MiXCR from the multiplex PCR reads. The sample consists of about 21,000 distinct CDR3 sequences, 20% to 25% of them appearing once. The CDR3 sequence is 15 residues long. The germline V and J ends were trimmed by 2 bases and 5 bases, with 14 bases remaining between them. In germline, CDR1 is MNHEY, CDR2 SVGEGT. This clonotype qualifies as medium-sized. Its target is unknown.

Sequencing was carried out using glioma tissue, nonneoplastic brain tissue, or PBMCs (not recorded which). This TCR was recovered from a human donor with low-grade glioma or glioblastoma, undergoing nonglioma brain surgery, or in good health (not recorded which). This chain connects TRBV6-2 or TRBV6-3 to TRBJ2-3; D is perhaps TRBD1 (5 bases). The DNA of the CDR3 is TGTGCCAGCAGTTACGGGGCGCCCCCGGGAGATACGCAGTATTTT. Amino acids: CASSYGAPPGDTQYF.